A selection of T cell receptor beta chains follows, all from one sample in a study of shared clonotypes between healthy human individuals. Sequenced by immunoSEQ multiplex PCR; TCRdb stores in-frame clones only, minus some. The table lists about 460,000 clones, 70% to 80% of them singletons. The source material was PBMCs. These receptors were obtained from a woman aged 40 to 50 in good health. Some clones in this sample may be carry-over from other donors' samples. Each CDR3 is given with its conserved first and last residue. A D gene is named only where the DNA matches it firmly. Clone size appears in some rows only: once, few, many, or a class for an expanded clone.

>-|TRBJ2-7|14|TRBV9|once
CASSVDSSSYEQYF
TGTGCCAGCAGCGTAGACAGCAGCTCCTACGAGCAGTACTTC
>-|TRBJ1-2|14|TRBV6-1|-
CASSEWGGLYGYTF
TGTGCCAGCAGTGAATGGGGGGGGCTCTATGGCTACACCTTC
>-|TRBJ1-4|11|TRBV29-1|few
CSVERGEKLFF
TGCAGCGTTGAAAGGGGAGAAAAACTGTTTTTT
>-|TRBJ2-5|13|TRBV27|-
CASSSLLGETQYF
TGTGCCAGCAGTTCCCTATTGGGCGAGACCCAGTACTTC
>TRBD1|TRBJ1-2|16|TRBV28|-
CASSYIPDRGLYGYTF
TGTGCCAGCAGTTACATCCCGGACAGGGGGCTCTATGGCTACACCTTC
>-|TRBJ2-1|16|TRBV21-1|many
CASSKERAGSYNEQFF
TGTGCCAGCAGCAAAGAGAGAGCAGGGAGCTACAATGAGCAGTTCTTC
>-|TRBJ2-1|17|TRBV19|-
CASSGGINPSINNEQFF
TGTGCCAGTAGTGGGGGTATAAACCCCTCGATAAACAATGAGCAGTTCTTC
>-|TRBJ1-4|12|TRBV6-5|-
CASRRGDEKLFF
TGTGCCAGCAGGCGGGGAGATGAAAAACTGTTTTTT
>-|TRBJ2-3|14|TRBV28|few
CASSYAGLPDTQYF
TGTGCCAGCAGTTATGCGGGGCTCCCAGATACGCAGTATTTT
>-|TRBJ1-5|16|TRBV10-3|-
CAISESGGRSNQPQHF
TGTGCCATCAGTGAGTCGGGGGGAAGGAGCAATCAGCCCCAGCATTTT
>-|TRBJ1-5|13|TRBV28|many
CASSFQGNQPQHF
TGTGCCAGCAGTTTCCAAGGAAATCAGCCCCAGCATTTT
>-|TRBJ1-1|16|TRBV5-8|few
CASRASWAAMNTEAFF
TGTGCCAGCAGAGCAAGTTGGGCAGCCATGAACACTGAAGCTTTCTTT
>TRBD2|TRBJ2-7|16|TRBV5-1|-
CASSLVGSGATYEQYF
TGCGCCAGCAGCTTGGTTGGTAGCGGGGCCACCTACGAGCAGTACTTC
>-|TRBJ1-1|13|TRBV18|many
CASSPNWGTEAFF
TGTGCCAGCTCCCCTAATTGGGGCACTGAAGCTTTCTTT
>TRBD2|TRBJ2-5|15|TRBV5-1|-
CASSLLSGRGETQYF
TGCGCCAGCAGCTTGTTGAGCGGGAGGGGAGAGACCCAGTACTTC
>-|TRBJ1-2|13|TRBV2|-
CASRGEGIMGYTF
TGTGCCAGCCGGGGGGAAGGGATCATGGGCTACACCTTC
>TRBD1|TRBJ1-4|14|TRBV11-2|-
CASSQDRENEKLFF
TGTGCCAGCAGCCAGGACAGGGAGAATGAAAAACTGTTTTTT
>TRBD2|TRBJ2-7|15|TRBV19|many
CASRARAGGFYEQYF
TGTGCCAGTAGGGCAAGAGCGGGAGGTTTCTACGAGCAGTACTTC
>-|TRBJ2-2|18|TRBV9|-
CASSVDLSGGRNTGELFF
TGTGCCAGCAGCGTAGATTTGAGTGGGGGAAGGAACACCGGGGAGCTGTTTTTT
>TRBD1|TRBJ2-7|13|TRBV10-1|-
CASSGDRVGQQYF
TGCGCCAGCAGTGGGGACAGGGTCGGACAGCAGTACTTC
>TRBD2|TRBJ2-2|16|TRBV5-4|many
CASRRLAGADTGELFF
TGTGCCAGCAGACGACTAGCGGGAGCGGACACCGGGGAGCTGTTTTTT
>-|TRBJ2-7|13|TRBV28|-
CASSLPTTYEQYF
TGTGCCAGCAGTTTACCTACAACCTACGAGCAGTACTTC
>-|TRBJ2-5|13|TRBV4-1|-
CASSQVTQETQYF
TGCGCCAGCAGCCAAGTGACCCAAGAGACCCAGTACTTC
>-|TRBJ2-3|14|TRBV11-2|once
CASSLDLNLDTQYF
TGTGCCAGCAGCTTAGATCTGAACCTAGATACGCAGTATTTT
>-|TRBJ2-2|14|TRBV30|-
CAWNRQANTGELFF
TGTGCCTGGAATCGACAGGCGAACACCGGGGAGCTGTTTTTT
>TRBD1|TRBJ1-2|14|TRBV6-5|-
CASSYSRGRDGYTF
TGTGCCAGCAGTTACTCGAGGGGGCGGGATGGCTACACCTTC